The 20 T cell receptor beta chains reported below all come from one sample, sequenced in a study of blood T cell repertoires in COVID-19. The repertoire was sequenced with immunoSEQ multiplex PCR; TCRdb's copy has only in-frame clones and lacks some. The sample lists about 440,000 clones; 87% were seen once. Material for sequencing was PBMCs or T cells enriched from blood (not recorded which). These TCRs come from a woman between 18 and 30 years old with acute COVID-19.

The chain links TRBV10-3 to TRBJ1-6; D gene uncertain. V was trimmed by 4 bases and J by 6 bases, leaving 7 bases between them. Germline loops: CDR1 ENHRY, CDR2 SYGVKD. This CDR3 contains 13 residues. CDR3 bases: TGTGCCATCAGTGTTCAGGTTAATTCACCCCTCCACTTT. It translates to CAISVQVNSPLHF.

The V call is TRBV18, the J call TRBJ2-7; 9 positions agree with TRBD2. The CDR3 length is 15 residues. Germline V gene lookup returns CDR1 KGHSH and CDR2 LQKENI. Unmatched junction bases numbered 6, after V lost 1 base and J lost 5 bases. The CDR3 bases are TGTGCCAGCTCACCACGGGCGGGAGGGCTCGACGAGCAGTACTTC. Amino acids: CASSPRAGGLDEQYF.

V gene TRBV3-1 (or the pseudogene TRBV3-2) combines with J gene TRBJ2-1; 8 nucleotides line up with TRBD2. Germline V gene lookup returns CDR1 LGHDT and CDR2 YNNKEL (reference sequence). The CDR3 is made up of 15 amino acids. V shed 2 bases and J 7 bases; nucleotides not matched to a gene: 7. In DNA form, the CDR3 reads TGTGCCAGCAGCCAAAGGGCGGGAGGATCAAATGAGCAGTTCTTC. Its protein product is CASSQRAGGSNEQFF.

J is TRBJ2-2 and V is TRBV13, with 8 bases that match TRBD1. With 6 bases clipped from V and 4 bases from J, the junction kept 13 bases outside the gene matches. This CDR3 is 17 amino acids long. CDR1 is PRHDT, CDR2 FYEKMQ, per germline (reference sequence). The CDR3 reads CASSRYPGQGSTGELFF. CDR3 nucleotides: TGTGCCAGCAGTCGTTATCCCGGACAGGGAAGCACCGGGGAGCTGTTTTTT.

J is TRBJ1-5 and V is TRBV30, with a tentative D call TRBD1 (5 bases). The length of the CDR3 is 13 residues. Trimming took off 5 bases at V and 2 bases at J, with 10 bases between the two ends. Per the germline V gene, CDR1 is GTSNPN and CDR2 is SVGIG (reference sequence). CDR3: CAWEDSRNQPQHF. Here the CDR3 DNA reads TGTGCCTGGGAAGACAGTCGCAATCAGCCCCAGCATTTT.

The rearrangement joins TRBV19 to TRBJ1-5; 7 bases are a match to TRBD1. This CDR3 comprises 15 residues. V lost 7 bases to trimming and J lost 3 bases; unmatched junction nucleotides: 9. The V gene's germline CDR1 is LNHDA and CDR2 SQIVND (reference sequence). CDR3 nucleotide sequence: TGTGCCAGTACCCCGACAGGGCGAAACAATCAGCCCCAGCATTTT. This sequence encodes CASTPTGRNNQPQHF.

The chain is built from TRBV9 and TRBJ1-4; no firm D call. Between the trimmed V and J ends, which lost 0 bases and 7 bases, there was a span of 16 bases. Germline V gene sequence: CDR1 SGDLS, CDR2 YYNGEE. The CDR3 length is 16 residues. The CDR3 DNA follows: TGTGCCAGCAGCGTAGGGAGCGATTGGGTCGCTGAAAAACTGTTTTTT. Its protein is CASSVGSDWVAEKLFF.

The genes are TRBV2 and TRBJ1-1, with D possibly being TRBD1 (5 bases). Trimming removed 3 bases at V and 6 bases at J, with 14 bases between. The germline gives CDR1 SNHLY, CDR2 FYNNEI. The length of the CDR3 is 14 residues. The CDR3 is CASSDRARGAEAFF. The CDR3 coding sequence is TGTGCCAGCAGTGATCGGGCAAGGGGCGCTGAAGCTTTCTTT. The entire variable domain, with the rest obtained from reference TRBV2 and TRBJ1-1, is as follows: EPEVTQTPSHQVTQMGQEVILRCVPISNHLYFYWYRQILGQKVEFLVSFYNNEISEKSEIFDDQFSVERPDGSNFTLKIRSTKLEDSAMYFCASSDRARGAEAFFGQGTRLTVV.

This chain uses TRBV5-1 with TRBJ1-1; 9 bases align to TRBD1. This CDR3 is 17 amino acids long. Looked up from germline, CDR1 is SGHRS and CDR2 is YFSETQ. The V gene end was trimmed by 3 bases and the J gene end by 4 bases; junction bases not matched to a gene: 13. This chain's CDR3 is CASSSVTGGREATEAFF. The CDR3 DNA follows: TGCGCCAGCAGCTCGGTCACAGGGGGCAGAGAGGCCACTGAAGCTTTCTTT.

The chain combines TRBV5-8 with TRBJ2-1, with TRBD2 matching 10 bases. The CDR3 spans 15 residues. Germline CDR1 SGHTS, CDR2 YDEGEE. The J segment lost 8 bases and the V segment lost 1 base, leaving 6 bases of the junction unmatched. The CDR3 spells CASSLNLAGVDEQFF. CDR3 in DNA: TGTGCCAGCAGCTTGAATCTAGCGGGAGTCGATGAGCAGTTCTTC.

The chain employs TRBV5-1 and TRBJ1-1; weak D call: TRBD1 (6 bases). CDR1 is SGHRS and CDR2 is YFSETQ in the germline V gene. This CDR3 spans 13 amino acids. V lost 6 bases, J lost 4 bases, and 13 bases lay in between. The chain's CDR3 is CASTADSRTEAFF. The CDR3 DNA reads TGCGCCAGCACCGCGGACAGCCGCACTGAAGCTTTCTTT.

The rearrangement links TRBV3-1 (or the pseudogene TRBV3-2) to TRBJ1-5; D not certain. Germline values: CDR1 LGHDT, CDR2 YNNKEL (reference sequence). The V and J ends lost 3 bases and 5 bases respectively, with 8 bases between them. This CDR3 spans 13 amino acids. The CDR3 spells CASSQAEDQPQHF. The CDR3, as DNA: TGTGCCAGCAGCCAGGCAGAAGATCAGCCCCAGCATTTT.

The chain links TRBV9 to TRBJ2-3, with 8 nucleotides matching TRBD2. CDR1 is SGDLS, CDR2 YYNGEE, per germline. This CDR3 spans 15 amino acids. V shed 4 bases and J 2 bases; nucleotides not matched to a gene: 6. This CDR3 is CASSSSGSNTDTQYF. The CDR3 DNA sequence: TGTGCCAGCAGCTCCAGCGGGAGTAACACAGATACGCAGTATTTT. Combining the CDR3 with reference TRBV9 and TRBJ2-3 gives the whole variable domain DSGVTQTPKHLITATGQRVTLRCSPRSGDLSVYWYQQSLDQGLQFLIQYYNGEERAKGNILERFSAQQFPDLHSELNLSSLELGDSALYFCASSSSGSNTDTQYFGPGTRLTVL.

This clone was counted a few times. Other DNA sequences in the same sample also yield this CDR3. This chain joins TRBV20-1 and TRBJ2-7; possibly TRBD1 for D (5 bases). Trimming took off 6 bases at V and 3 bases at J, with 9 bases between the two ends. From germline, CDR1 is DFQATT and CDR2 SNEGSKA (reference sequence). The length of the CDR3 is 11 residues. The CDR3 nucleotides are TGCAGTGCCAGGGCCAACTACGAGCAGTACTTC. Protein product: CSARANYEQYF.

The chain is built from TRBV3-1 (or the pseudogene TRBV3-2) and TRBJ2-7; maybe TRBD1 (6 bases). The CDR3 has 16 residues. Germline CDR1 and CDR2: LGHDT and YNNKEL (reference sequence). V shed 2 bases and J shed 2 bases, with 16 bases lying between them. Here the CDR3 reads CASSQRVTGSPYEQYF. The CDR3 nucleotides are TGTGCCAGCAGCCAACGAGTCACAGGGAGTCCCTACGAGCAGTACTTC.

The chain joins TRBV25-1 to TRBJ2-7; TRBD2 matches at 14 bases. There are 15 residues in the CDR3. V lost 4 bases to trimming and J lost 4 bases; unmatched junction nucleotides: 3. CDR1 and CDR2 from the germline V gene are MGHDK and SYGVNS. CDR3 residues: CASSGGTSGSYEQYF. The CDR3 DNA is TGTGCCAGCAGTGGAGGGACTAGCGGGAGTTACGAGCAGTACTTC.

DNA of the CDR3: TGTGCCAGCAGCCGCCGGCGGGGAGCAGATACGCAGTATTTT. This codes for CASSRRRGADTQYF. The chain links TRBV11-2 to TRBJ2-3, with a possible D match to TRBD2 (6 bases). Trimming took 5 bases from V and 4 from J, leaving 13 bases between them. From germline, CDR1 is SGHAT and CDR2 FQNNGV. The CDR3 runs to 14 residues.

V is TRBV7-9 and J is TRBJ2-7, with 10 positions matching TRBD1. This CDR3 region has 16 residues. The V gene end was trimmed by 4 bases and the J gene end by 8 bases; junction bases not matched to a gene: 14. Germline V lookup: CDR1 SEHNR, CDR2 FQNEAQ (reference sequence). CDR3: CASSSNLPGQGYQQYF. The CDR3 DNA follows: TGTGCCAGCAGCTCCAATTTACCGGGACAGGGGTACCAGCAGTACTTC.

DNA of the CDR3: TGTGCCAGCAGTGAAGTGAGGGAAGAGACCCAGTACTTC. Translating it yields CASSEVREETQYF. The J gene is TRBJ2-5, the V gene TRBV2; D possibly corresponds to TRBD2 (5 bases). Trimming removed 1 base at V and 3 bases at J, with 6 bases between. The germline gives CDR1 SNHLY, CDR2 FYNNEI. The CDR3 is 13 amino acids.

This chain links TRBV25-1 with TRBJ2-5; 7 bases agree with TRBD1. Unmatched junction bases numbered 6, after V lost 2 bases and J lost 3 bases. Germline-derived CDR1 and CDR2 are MGHDK and SYGVNS. This CDR3 has 15 residues. The CDR3 reads CASSEIGGPEETQYF. The DNA of the CDR3 is TGTGCCAGCAGTGAAATAGGGGGCCCTGAAGAGACCCAGTACTTC.